This T cell receptor beta chain was found in a study of early T cells in non-severe SARS-CoV-2 infection. This CDR3 is 14 amino acids long. V lost 4 bases and J 0 bases, leaving 10 bases between the germline ends. Germline V gene lookup returns CDR1 LGHNA and CDR2 YSLEER. A single record per CDR3 protein comes from TCRdb applying MiXCR to the 5' RACE reads. The table lists over 100,000 distinct CDR3 sequences, around 13% of them singletons. The origin of this receptor is an adult who was a healthcare worker with PCR-confirmed SARS-CoV-2 infection or an uninfected control (not recorded which). Sequencing input: whole blood. The chain links TRBV4-3 to TRBJ2-7, with a possible D match to TRBD2 (6 bases). The CDR3 region is CASSPGTFSYEQYF. The CDR3 nucleotides are TGCGCCAGCAGCCCGGGGACTTTCTCCTACGAGCAGTACTTC.